This TCR beta chain was profiled in a study of shared clonotypes between healthy human individuals. Study at large: The donor pool was made up of two women and a few men aged 18 to 49. Three plates each covered CD4 naive and memory; CD8 naive two, CD8 memory one.

Deletions cut 2 bases from V and 5 bases from J, with 7 bases between. The CDR3 sequence is 13 residues long. The germline V gene encodes CDR1 MNHEY and CDR2 SMNVEV (reference sequence). Here immunoSEQ multiplex PCR was the method, and the copy in TCRdb shows in-frame clones only, minus some. The sample shows about 2.3 million clones, less than 95% of them seen only once. Sequenced sample: naive CD4+ T cells from PBMCs. Regarding subset: CD45RA+ positively selected. The V and J genes are TRBV27 and TRBJ1-5; the D is unclear. The origin of this receptor is a young man in good health. Some clones in this sample may be carry-over from other donors' samples. The CDR3 DNA reads TGTGCCAGCAGTTTAAAGTGGGATCAGCCCCAGCATTTT. Translating gives CASSLKWDQPQHF.